This T cell receptor (beta chain) stems from a study of CD8 T cells in ankylosing spondylitis. Overall study results and limits: Disease-linked clones, CD8+, were relatively rare in peripheral blood. Within matched ankylosing spondylitis synovial fluid, disease-linked clones were reportedly significantly enriched. A TCR beta motif of under ten highly homologous variants seemed to mark ankylosing spondylitis blood. In reactive arthritis synovial fluid and blood, some motif variants had been reported before.

Using quantitative 5'-RACE with molecular barcodes, the authors made TCR beta libraries. TCRdb re-called the 5' RACE reads with MiXCR, one entry per CDR3 protein. The table includes 500,000 or so distinct CDR3 sequences, approximately 5% detected once. Germline CDR1 reads SGHRS; CDR2 reads YFSETQ. V was pared by 0 bases and J by 2 bases, with 8 bases between. The CDR3 loop spans 14 amino acids. This clonotype was counted at least ten times. The antigen remains undetermined. The chain recombines TRBV5-1 with TRBJ1-1; the D gene is possibly TRBD1 (6 bases). Sequenced material: blood, either unsorted or a sorted T cell fraction (not recorded which). This receptor was identified in a male donor with ankylosing spondylitis. The CDR3 spells CASSLDRVNTEAFF. The CDR3 nucleotides are TGCGCCAGCAGCTTGGACAGGGTCAACACTGAAGCTTTCTTT.